A single sample is the source of the 3 T cell receptor beta chains below, sequenced in a study of cytomegalovirus exposure and HLA in healthy donors. PCR was performed using 60 Vbeta and 13 Jbeta primers. The protocol was immunoSEQ multiplex PCR, while the TCRdb copy is restricted to in-frame clones and leaves out a portion. The data show under 130,000 clones, 78% seen once. Sequencing was done on a sample of PBMCs. These receptors all stem from a man aged 30 to 39 in good health and CMV-seronegative.

This clone was recorded only once. The gene calls are TRBV27 and TRBJ2-7; perhaps TRBD1 as D (5 bases). Germline V gene lookup returns CDR1 MNHEY and CDR2 SMNVEV (reference sequence). The length of the CDR3 is 15 residues. With 4 bases removed from V and 1 base from J, the gap between germline ends came to 14 bases. The CDR3 coding sequence is TGTGCCAGCAGTTCTCTACAGGCTCGATCCTACGAGCAGTACTTC. Encoded protein: CASSSLQARSYEQYF.

This chain uses TRBV29-1 with TRBJ2-6, with D maybe TRBD2 (5 bases). The CDR3 covers 13 residues. Germline lookup yields CDR1 SQVTM and CDR2 ANQGSEA. The ends were cut back, 4 bases at V and 1 base at J, with 5 bases in the middle. The CDR3 spells CSVAGSGANVLTF. The CDR3 coding sequence is TGCAGCGTTGCGGGGTCTGGGGCCAACGTCCTGACTTTC.

The rearrangement uses TRBV12-5 and TRBJ2-7; D gene ambiguous. The CDR3 sequence is 13 residues long. From germline, CDR1 is LGHNT and CDR2 FRNRAP. V was clipped by 1 base and J by 0 bases, with 4 bases between them. The CDR3 coding sequence is TGTGCTAGTGGTTTGGACAGCTCCTACGAGCAGTACTTC. This encodes CASGLDSSYEQYF.